The sequence of this T cell receptor (beta chain) was determined in a study of identifying expanded T cells in peripheral blood. The table came from immunoSEQ multiplex PCR; TCRdb's copy has only in-frame clones and leaves some out. Among about 58,000 clones, around 86% were seen once, and the ten largest hold about a sixth. Collection occurred without any documented infections or immune events in donors. Sequencing was carried out using blood. The origin of this receptor is a person aged 18 to 70 in good health.

The CDR3 bases are TGTGCCAGCAGCGTAGGGCAGCGGGGGGTCGTCACCGGGGAGCTGTTTTTT. Translating gives CASSVGQRGVVTGELFF. The chain carries TRBV9 and TRBJ2-2; TRBD2 agrees at 9 bases. With 0 bases clipped from V and 4 bases from J, the junction kept 7 bases outside the gene matches. Germline V gives CDR1 SGDLS, CDR2 YYNGEE. The CDR3 covers 17 residues.